This T cell receptor (beta chain) was captured by sequencing in a study of PD-L1 blockade in urothelial cancer (dated by TCRdb to 2017 to 2019). Study-level background: Therapy was started at some point between 2014 and 2016 for all patients, and atezolizumab 1,200 mg was administered intravenously every 3 weeks. Nine patients reached durable clinical benefit, while about 19 patients did not. Blood samples were analyzed at two time points: 3 weeks after treatment start (second dose) and 6 weeks after treatment start. An ECOG performance status of 0 or 1 was recorded for the patients, and 0 to 3 prior chemotherapy regimens had been received by the patients. Durable clinical benefit was defined as progression-free survival longer than 6 months, and TCR features were also tested against progression-free and overall survival. Pretreatment blood TCR-seq was available for about 28 patients, at least one posttreatment blood collection was obtained for 25 or so patients, and tumor TCR-seq was available for 25 or so patients. In the same patients, whole exome sequencing and RNA sequencing of pretreatment tumors were performed in addition to TCR sequencing. Somatic, immune and clinical correlates of response to PD-L1 blockade with atezolizumab in urothelial cancer were the focus of an exploratory multi-omic analysis. About 90% of the roughly 29 patients were identified as males with urothelial cancer of bladder origin, and a prior smoking history was reported by 18 of 29 patients. A median of roughly 140,000 T cells and some 84,000 unique TCRs was obtained from blood samples, and a median clonality of roughly 0.08 was observed. Pretreatment tumor samples, along with matched peripheral blood collected serially before and after atezolizumab treatment, underwent TCR sequencing.

Points on this clone: The antigen it binds to is not known. Nothing much larger sits one base from this clone, and base qualities are not available.

The CDR3 covers 15 residues, taking in both the cysteine and the phenylalanine. CDR3 DNA is the only sequence kept; it has 45 bases, read in frame from the first base. CDR1 and CDR2, looked up from the germline V gene, are SGHRS and YFSETQ. V loses 3 bases at its end and J loses 3 bases; junction bases beyond the gene matches: 5. Synthetic TCR analog templates were spiked into each PCR to estimate absolute template abundance from read counts. TCRbeta CDR3 regions were amplified from genomic DNA with bias-controlled V and J gene primers using the immunoSEQ assay. Rearranged TCRbeta segments were sequenced at approximately 20X coverage. On the authors' methods: Sequencing errors were corrected by clustering, and CDR3s were annotated against IMGT so that V, D and J genes could be assigned. Out-of-frame and stop-codon sequences were excluded, and only productive TCRbeta rearrangements were used in downstream analyses. Clonality was computed as one minus Shannon entropy normalized by the log of the number of unique productive sequences. Fisher's exact test with Benjamini-Hochberg correction, using a cutoff of adjusted p below 0.01, was how clones that differed between time points or between blood and tumor were identified. TCRdb provides this immuneACCESS table in a form limited to in-frame rearrangements. Some clones are lacking; in checked studies, under half of them reflect an unresolved V gene, and why the rest are absent is not known. The V and J calls and clone size are taken from that table; D and trimming were inferred from the DNA. The sample table records 35,000 to 40,000 clones; 85% of these occur just once. Jointly, the top ten make up around 15% of the sample.

Findings and caveats that apply to the study as a whole: Small sample size (n of about 30) and many exploratory analyses mean the results are intended to be hypothesis-generating. Improved progression-free and overall survival was found to be associated with pretreatment peripheral blood TCR clonality below the median. Patients with durable benefit showed greater expansion of tumor-associated TCR clones in peripheral blood 3 weeks after starting treatment (n = 22, p = 0.022).

Per the publication, the time point label means: pretreatment peripheral blood. A cohort of approximately 30 patients with locally advanced or metastatic urothelial carcinoma, treated at Memorial Sloan Kettering on a trial protocol, was included. Peripheral blood mononuclear cells were collected from each patient pretreatment and during treatment, giving between 1 and 8 total time points per patient. The Qiagen DNeasy Blood extraction kit was used to purify genomic DNA from total PBMCs and from tumor samples. Collected pretreatment and during treatment, PBMCs were isolated and stored as previously described.

The chain is made from TRBV5-1 and TRBJ2-1, with 8 bases matching TRBD2. This clonotype was obtained from a man older than 75 with urothelial cancer. Sequences were derived from PBMCs, sampled around atezolizumab (anti-PD-L1) treatment. The CDR3 reads CASSSAGTSYNEQFF. The DNA sequence reads TGCGCCAGCAGCTCAGCCGGGACTAGCTACAATGAGCAGTTCTTC. Reference TRBV5-1 and TRBJ2-1 genes cover what lies past the CDR3, so the full variable domain is KAGVTQTPRYLIKTRGQQVTLSCSPISGHRSVSWYQQTPGQGLQFLFEYFSETQRNKGNFPGRFSGRQFSNSRSEMNVSTLELGDSALYLCASSSAGTSYNEQFFGPGTRLTVL.